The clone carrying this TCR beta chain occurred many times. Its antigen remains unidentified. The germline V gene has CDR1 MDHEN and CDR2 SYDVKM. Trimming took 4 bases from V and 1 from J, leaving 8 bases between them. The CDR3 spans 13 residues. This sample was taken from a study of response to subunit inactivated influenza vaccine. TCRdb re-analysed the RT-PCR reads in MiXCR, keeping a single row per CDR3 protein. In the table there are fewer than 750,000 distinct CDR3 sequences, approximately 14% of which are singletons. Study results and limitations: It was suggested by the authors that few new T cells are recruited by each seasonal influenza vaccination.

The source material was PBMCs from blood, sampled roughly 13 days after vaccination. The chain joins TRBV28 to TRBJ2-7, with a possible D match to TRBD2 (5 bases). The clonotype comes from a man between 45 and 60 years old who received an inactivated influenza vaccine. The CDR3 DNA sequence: TGTGCCAGCAGTTCGGGGTGGTCCTACGAGCAGTACTTC. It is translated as CASSSGWSYEQYF.